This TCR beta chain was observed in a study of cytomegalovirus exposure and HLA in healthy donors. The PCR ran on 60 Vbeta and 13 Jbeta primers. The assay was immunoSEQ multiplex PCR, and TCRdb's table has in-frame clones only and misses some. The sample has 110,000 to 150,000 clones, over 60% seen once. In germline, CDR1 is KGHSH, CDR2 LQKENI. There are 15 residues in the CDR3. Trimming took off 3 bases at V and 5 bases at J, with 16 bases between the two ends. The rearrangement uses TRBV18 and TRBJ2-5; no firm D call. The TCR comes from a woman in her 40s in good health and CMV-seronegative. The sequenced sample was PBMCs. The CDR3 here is CASSPLAVGGETQYF. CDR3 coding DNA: TGTGCCAGCTCACCCCTGGCGGTCGGTGGGGAGACCCAGTACTTC.